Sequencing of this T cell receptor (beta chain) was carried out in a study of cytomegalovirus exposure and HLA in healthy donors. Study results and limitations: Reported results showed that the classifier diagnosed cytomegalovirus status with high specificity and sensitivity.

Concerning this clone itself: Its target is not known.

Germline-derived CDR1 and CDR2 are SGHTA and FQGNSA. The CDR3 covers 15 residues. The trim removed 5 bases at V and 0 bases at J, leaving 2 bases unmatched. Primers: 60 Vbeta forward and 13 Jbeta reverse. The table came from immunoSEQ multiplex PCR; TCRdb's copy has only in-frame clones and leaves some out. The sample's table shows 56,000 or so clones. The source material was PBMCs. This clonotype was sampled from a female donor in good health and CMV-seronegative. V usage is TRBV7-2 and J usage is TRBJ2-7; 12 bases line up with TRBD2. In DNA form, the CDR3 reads TGTGCCAGCAGCCCTAGCGGGGGGGCCTCCTACGAGCAGTACTTC. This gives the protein CASSPSGGASYEQYF.